The rows below give T cell receptor beta chains drawn from one sample of a study of regulatory T cells in long-lasting Graves disease. In TCRdb, the multiplex PCR reads were re-called with MiXCR into one record per CDR3 protein. The sample carries 400,000 to 450,000 distinct CDR3 sequences, about 17% recorded once. These data were also filed under a second study, of T cells in Graves' hyperthyroidism and ophthalmopathy.

Sample: peripheral blood mononuclear cells (PBMCs), taken at new diagnosis, from a patient treated with antithyroid drugs. The source of these receptors is a woman in her twenties or thirties with Graves disease. The conserved cysteine and the conserved F or W are not part of the CDR3 here. Fields, in order: V gene, J gene, D gene, clone size, CDR3 protein. The D gene is left open where the match is weak. Some rows have no size entry. The others give once, few or many, or a class for an expanded clone.

v_call: TRBV6-2/TRBV6-3
j_call: TRBJ2-7
d_call: .
clone_size: many
cdr3_aa: ASSESRAFYEQY

v_call: TRBV6-2/TRBV6-3
j_call: TRBJ2-1
d_call: TRBD2
clone_size: .
cdr3_aa: ASSYSRGVSYNEQF

v_call: TRBV3-1
j_call: TRBJ1-2
d_call: .
clone_size: many
cdr3_aa: ASSQKAGYT

v_call: TRBV18
j_call: TRBJ2-7
d_call: TRBD1
clone_size: .
cdr3_aa: ASSPPGTGYEQY

v_call: TRBV5-4
j_call: TRBJ2-1
d_call: .
clone_size: .
cdr3_aa: ASSLSIKVSYNEQF

v_call: TRBV29-1
j_call: TRBJ2-2
d_call: TRBD1
clone_size: few
cdr3_aa: SVERTGLNTGELF

v_call: TRBV4-1
j_call: TRBJ2-1
d_call: TRBD2
clone_size: many
cdr3_aa: ASSPPSGRAQYNEQF

v_call: TRBV11-2
j_call: TRBJ2-7
d_call: .
clone_size: many
cdr3_aa: ASSLVYRSGLFYEQY

v_call: TRBV3-1
j_call: TRBJ2-2
d_call: .
clone_size: .
cdr3_aa: ASRSPLGAAGELF

v_call: TRBV29-1
j_call: TRBJ1-2
d_call: TRBD1
clone_size: many
cdr3_aa: SGRQGDYGYT

v_call: TRBV5-1
j_call: TRBJ2-1
d_call: TRBD2
clone_size: many
cdr3_aa: ASSPRPGTSRNNEQF

v_call: TRBV27
j_call: TRBJ1-1
d_call: .
clone_size: many
cdr3_aa: ASSPPGPYPEAF

v_call: TRBV27
j_call: TRBJ2-1
d_call: TRBD2
clone_size: .
cdr3_aa: ARTSGYYNEQF

v_call: TRBV10-2
j_call: TRBJ2-5
d_call: .
clone_size: few
cdr3_aa: ASSEFQYLQTQY